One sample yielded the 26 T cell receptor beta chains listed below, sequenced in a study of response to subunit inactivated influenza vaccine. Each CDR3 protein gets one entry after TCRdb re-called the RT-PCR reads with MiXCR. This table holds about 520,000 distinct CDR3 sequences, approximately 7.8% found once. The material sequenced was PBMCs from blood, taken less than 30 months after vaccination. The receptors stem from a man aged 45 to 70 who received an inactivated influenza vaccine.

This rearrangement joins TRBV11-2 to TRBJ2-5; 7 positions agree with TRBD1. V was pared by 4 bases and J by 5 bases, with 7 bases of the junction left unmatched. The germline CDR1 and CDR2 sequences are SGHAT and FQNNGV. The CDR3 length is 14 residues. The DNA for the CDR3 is TGTGCCAGCAGCTCCTCGACAGGGCGGGAGACCCAGTACTTC. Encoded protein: CASSSSTGRETQYF.

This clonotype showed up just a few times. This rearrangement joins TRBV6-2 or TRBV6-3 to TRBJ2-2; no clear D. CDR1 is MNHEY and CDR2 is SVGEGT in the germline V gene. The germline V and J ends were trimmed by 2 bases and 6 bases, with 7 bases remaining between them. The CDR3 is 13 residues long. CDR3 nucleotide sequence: TGTGCCAGCAGTTACGCAGTCGCCGGGGAGCTGTTTTTT. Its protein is CASSYAVAGELFF.

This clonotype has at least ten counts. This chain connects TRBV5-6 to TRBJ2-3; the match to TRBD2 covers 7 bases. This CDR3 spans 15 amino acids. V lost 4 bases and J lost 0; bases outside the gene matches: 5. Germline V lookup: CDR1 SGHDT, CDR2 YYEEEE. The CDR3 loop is CASSRMRGSTDTQYF. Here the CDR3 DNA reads TGTGCCAGCAGCAGGATGCGGGGGAGCACAGATACGCAGTATTTT.

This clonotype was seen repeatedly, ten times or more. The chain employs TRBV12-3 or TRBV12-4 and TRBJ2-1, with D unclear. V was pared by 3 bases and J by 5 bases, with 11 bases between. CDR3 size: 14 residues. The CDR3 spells CASSFVTGNNEQFF. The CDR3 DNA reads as TGTGCCAGCAGTTTCGTTACCGGCAACAATGAGCAGTTCTTC.

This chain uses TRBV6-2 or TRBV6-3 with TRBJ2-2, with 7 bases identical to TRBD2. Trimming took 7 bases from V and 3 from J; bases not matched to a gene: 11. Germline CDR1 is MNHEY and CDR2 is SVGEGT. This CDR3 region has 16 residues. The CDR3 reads CASTDGGSSYTGELFF. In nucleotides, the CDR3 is TGTGCCAGCACCGACGGGGGGTCATCGTACACCGGGGAGCTGTTTTTT.

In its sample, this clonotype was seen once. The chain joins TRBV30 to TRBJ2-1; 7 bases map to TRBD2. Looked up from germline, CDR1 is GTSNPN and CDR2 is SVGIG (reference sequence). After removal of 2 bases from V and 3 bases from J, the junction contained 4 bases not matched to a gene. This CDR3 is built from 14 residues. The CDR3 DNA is TGTGCCTGGAGTACTGCGGGAGACTACAATGAGCAGTTCTTC. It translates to CAWSTAGDYNEQFF.

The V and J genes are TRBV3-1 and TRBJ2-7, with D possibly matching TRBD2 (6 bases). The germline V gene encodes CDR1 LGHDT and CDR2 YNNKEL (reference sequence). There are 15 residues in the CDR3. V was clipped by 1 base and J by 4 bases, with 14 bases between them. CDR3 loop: CASSQVGGSRYEQYF. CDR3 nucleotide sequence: TGTGCCAGCAGCCAAGTAGGAGGGAGTCGGTACGAGCAGTACTTC.

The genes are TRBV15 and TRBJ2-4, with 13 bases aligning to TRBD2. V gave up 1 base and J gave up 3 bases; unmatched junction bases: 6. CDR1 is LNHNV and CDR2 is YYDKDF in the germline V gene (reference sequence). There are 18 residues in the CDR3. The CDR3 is CATSRASLAGGGKNIQYF. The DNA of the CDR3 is TGTGCCACCAGCAGAGCCTCACTAGCGGGAGGGGGCAAAAACATTCAGTACTTC.

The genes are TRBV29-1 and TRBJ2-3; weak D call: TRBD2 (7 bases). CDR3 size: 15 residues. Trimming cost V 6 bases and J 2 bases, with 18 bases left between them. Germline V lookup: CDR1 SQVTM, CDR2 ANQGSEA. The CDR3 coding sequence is TGCAGCGTCGATACGCGGGGGCAGGACACAGATACGCAGTATTTT. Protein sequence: CSVDTRGQDTDTQYF.

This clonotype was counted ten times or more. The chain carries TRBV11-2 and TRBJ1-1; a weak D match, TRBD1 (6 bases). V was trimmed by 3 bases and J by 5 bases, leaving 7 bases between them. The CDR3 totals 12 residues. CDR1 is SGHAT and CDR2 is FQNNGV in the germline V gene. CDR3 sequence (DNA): TGTGCCAGCAGCTTGGGGGCGACTGAAGCTTTCTTT. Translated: CASSLGATEAFF.

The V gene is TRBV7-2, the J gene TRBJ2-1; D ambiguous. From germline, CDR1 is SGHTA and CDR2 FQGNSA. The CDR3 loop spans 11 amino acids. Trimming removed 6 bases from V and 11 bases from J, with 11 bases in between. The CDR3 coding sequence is TGTGCCAGCAGTAAGGAGCAAAAGCAGTTCTTC. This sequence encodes CASSKEQKQFF.

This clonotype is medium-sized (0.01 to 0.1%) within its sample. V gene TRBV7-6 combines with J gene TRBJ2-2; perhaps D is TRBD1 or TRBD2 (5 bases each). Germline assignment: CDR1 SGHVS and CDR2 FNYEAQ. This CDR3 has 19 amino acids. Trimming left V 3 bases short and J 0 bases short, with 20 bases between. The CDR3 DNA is TGTGCCAGCAGCTTCAAGGGACCCTTCGCGACTCCGAACACCGGGGAGCTGTTTTTT. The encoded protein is CASSFKGPFATPNTGELFF. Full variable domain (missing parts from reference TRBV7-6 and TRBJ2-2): GAGVSQSPRYKVTKRGQDVALRCDPISGHVSLYWYRQALGQGPEFLTYFNYEAQQDKSGLPNDRFSAERPEGSISTLTIQRTEQRDSAMYRCASSFKGPFATPNTGELFFGEGSRLTVL.

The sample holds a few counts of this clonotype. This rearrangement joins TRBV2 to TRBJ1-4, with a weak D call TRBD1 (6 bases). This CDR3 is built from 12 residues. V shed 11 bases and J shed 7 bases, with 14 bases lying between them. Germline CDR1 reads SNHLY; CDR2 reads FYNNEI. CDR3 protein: CAGTGIAEKLFF. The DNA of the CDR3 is TGTGCCGGAACAGGGATTGCTGAAAAACTGTTTTTT.

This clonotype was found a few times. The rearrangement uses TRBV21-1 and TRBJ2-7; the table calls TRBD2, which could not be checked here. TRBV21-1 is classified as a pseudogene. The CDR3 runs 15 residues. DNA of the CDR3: TGTGCCAGCCATCCCCAAAGGACTAGCGACTACGAGCAGTACTTC. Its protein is CASHPQRTSDYEQYF.

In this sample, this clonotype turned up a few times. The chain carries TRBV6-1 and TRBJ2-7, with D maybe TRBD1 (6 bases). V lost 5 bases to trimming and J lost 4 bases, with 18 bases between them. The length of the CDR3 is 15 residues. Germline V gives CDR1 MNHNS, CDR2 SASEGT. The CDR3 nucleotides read TGTGCCAGCAGTCAAACCGGGACATCATATTACGAGCAGTACTTC. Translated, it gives CASSQTGTSYYEQYF.

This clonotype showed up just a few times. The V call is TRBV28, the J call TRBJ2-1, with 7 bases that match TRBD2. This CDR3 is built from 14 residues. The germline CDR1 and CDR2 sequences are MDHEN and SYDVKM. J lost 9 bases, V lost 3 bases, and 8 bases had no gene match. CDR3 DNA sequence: TGTGCCAGCAGTTTCGGCGGGAGAAGAGGTGAGCAGTTCTTC. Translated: CASSFGGRRGEQFF. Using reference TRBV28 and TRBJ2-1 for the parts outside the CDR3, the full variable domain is DVKVTQSSRYLVKRTGEKVFLECVQDMDHENMFWYRQDPGLGLRLIYFSYDVKMKEKGDIPEGYSVSREKKERFSLILESASTNQTSMYLCASSFGGRRGEQFFGPGTRLTVL.

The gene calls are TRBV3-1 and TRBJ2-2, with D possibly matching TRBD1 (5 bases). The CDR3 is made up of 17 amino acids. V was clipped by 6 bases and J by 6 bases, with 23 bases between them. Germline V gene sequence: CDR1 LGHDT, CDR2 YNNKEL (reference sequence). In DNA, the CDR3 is TGTGCCAGCAGTCCTTACCTACAGGACCGTCACGCCGGGGAGCTGTTTTTT. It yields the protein CASSPYLQDRHAGELFF.

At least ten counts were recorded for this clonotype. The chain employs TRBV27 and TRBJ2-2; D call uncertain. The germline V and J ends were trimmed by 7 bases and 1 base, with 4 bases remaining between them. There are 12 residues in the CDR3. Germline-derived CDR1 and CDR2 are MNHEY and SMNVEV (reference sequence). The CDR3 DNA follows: TGTGCCAGCAAGGAGAACACCGGGGAGCTGTTTTTT. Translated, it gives CASKENTGELFF.

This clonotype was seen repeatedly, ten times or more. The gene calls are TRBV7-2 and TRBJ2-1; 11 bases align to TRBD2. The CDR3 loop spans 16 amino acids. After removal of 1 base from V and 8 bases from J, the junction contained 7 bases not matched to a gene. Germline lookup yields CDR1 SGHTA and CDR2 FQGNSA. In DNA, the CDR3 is TGTGCCAGCAGCTTAGAGTATCTAGCGGGAGGTCATGAGCAGTTCTTC. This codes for CASSLEYLAGGHEQFF.

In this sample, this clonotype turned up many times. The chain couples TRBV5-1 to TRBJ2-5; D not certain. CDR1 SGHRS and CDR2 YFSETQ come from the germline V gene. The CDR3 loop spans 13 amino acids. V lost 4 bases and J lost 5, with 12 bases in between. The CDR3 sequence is CASSTTARETQYF. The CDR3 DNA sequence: TGCGCCAGCAGCACCACAGCTCGGGAGACCCAGTACTTC. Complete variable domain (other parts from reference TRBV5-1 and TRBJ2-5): KAGVTQTPRYLIKTRGQQVTLSCSPISGHRSVSWYQQTPGQGLQFLFEYFSETQRNKGNFPGRFSGRQFSNSRSEMNVSTLELGDSALYLCASSTTARETQYFGPGTRLLVL.

The CDR3 protein is CASSLNPTGTDTQYF. The CDR3 DNA sequence: TGCGCCAGCAGCTTGAACCCCACAGGCACAGATACGCAGTATTTT. The V and J genes are TRBV5-1 and TRBJ2-3; D remains ambiguous. Trimming left V 1 base short and J 1 base short, with 10 bases between. The CDR3 loop spans 15 amino acids. Germline V lookup: CDR1 SGHRS, CDR2 YFSETQ.

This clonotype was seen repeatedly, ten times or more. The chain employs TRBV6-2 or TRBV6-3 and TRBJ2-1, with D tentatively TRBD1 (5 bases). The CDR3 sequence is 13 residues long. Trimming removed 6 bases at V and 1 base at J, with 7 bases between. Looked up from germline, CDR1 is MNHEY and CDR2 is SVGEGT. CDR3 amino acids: CASRRTSYNEQFF. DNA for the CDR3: TGTGCCAGCAGGAGGACATCCTACAATGAGCAGTTCTTC.

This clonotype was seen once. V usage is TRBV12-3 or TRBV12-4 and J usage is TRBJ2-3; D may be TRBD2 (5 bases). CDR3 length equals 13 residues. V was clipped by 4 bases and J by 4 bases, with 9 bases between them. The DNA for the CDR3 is TGTGCCAGCAGTTCCCGGACTCCAGATACGCAGTATTTT. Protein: CASSSRTPDTQYF.

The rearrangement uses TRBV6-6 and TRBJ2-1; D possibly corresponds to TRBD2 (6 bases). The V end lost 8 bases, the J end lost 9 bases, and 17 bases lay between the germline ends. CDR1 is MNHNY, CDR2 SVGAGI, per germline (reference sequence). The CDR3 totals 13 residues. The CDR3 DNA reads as TGTGCCAGCCGCCCGGGACTTCCGGGTGAGCAGTTCTTC. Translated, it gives CASRPGLPGEQFF.

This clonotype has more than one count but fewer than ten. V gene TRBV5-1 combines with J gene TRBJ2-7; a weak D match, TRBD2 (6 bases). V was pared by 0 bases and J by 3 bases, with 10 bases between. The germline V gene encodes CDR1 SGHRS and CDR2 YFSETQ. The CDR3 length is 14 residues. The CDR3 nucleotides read TGCGCCAGCAGCTTGGGTGGAGGGGTCTACGAGCAGTACTTC. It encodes CASSLGGGVYEQYF.

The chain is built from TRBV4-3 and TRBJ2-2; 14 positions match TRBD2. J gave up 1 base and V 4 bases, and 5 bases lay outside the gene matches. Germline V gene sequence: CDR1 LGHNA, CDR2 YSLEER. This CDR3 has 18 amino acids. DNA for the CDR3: TGCGCCAGCAGCCGCGGACTAGCGGGGGGCAGGAACACCGGGGAGCTGTTTTTT. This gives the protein CASSRGLAGGRNTGELFF.